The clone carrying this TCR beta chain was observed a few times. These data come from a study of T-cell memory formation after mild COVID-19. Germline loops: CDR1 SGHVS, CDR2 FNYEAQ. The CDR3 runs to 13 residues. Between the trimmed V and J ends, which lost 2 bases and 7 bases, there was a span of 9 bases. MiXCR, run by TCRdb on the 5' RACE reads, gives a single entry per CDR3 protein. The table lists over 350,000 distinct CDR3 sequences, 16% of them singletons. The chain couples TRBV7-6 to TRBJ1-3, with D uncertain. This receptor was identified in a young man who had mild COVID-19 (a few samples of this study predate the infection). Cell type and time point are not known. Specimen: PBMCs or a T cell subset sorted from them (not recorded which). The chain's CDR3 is CASSLFSRNTIYF. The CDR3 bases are TGTGCCAGCAGCTTATTTTCCCGGAACACCATATATTTT.